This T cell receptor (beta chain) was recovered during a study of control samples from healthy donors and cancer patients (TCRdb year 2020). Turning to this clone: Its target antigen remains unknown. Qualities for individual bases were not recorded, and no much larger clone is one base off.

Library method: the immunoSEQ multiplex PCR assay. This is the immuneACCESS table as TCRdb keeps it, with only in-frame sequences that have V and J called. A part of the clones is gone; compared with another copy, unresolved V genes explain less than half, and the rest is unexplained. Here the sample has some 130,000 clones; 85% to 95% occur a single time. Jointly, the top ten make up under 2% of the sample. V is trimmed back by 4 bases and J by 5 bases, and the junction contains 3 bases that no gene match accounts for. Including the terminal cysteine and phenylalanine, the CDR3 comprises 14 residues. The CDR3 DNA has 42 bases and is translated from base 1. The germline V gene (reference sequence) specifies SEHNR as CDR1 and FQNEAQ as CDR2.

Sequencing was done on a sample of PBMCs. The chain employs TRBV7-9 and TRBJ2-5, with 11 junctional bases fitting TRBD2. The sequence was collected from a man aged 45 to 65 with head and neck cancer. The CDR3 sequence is CASSSRTSGETQYF. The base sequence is TGTGCCAGCAGCTCCCGGACTAGCGGGGAGACCCAGTACTTC.